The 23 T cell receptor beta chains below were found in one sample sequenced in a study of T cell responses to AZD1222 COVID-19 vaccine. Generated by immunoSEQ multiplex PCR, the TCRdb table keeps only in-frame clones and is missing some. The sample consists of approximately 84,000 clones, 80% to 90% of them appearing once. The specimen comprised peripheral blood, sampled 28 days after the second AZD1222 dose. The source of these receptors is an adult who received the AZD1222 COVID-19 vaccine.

The CDR3 DNA reads as TGTGCCAGCAGGGGGGGACTTTTCAGCTCCTACGAGCAGTACTTC. Translated: CASRGGLFSSYEQYF. The V and J genes are TRBV6-5 and TRBJ2-7; perhaps TRBD2 as D (6 bases). Germline loops: CDR1 MNHEY, CDR2 SVGAGI. The ends were cut back, 6 bases at V and 0 bases at J, with 15 bases in the middle. The CDR3 is 15 amino acids.

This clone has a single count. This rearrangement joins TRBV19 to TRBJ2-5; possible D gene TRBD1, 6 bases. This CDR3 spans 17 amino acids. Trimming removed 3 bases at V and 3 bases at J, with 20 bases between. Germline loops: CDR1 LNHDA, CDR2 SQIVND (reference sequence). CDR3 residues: CASSMDSFGTGKETQYF. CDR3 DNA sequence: TGTGCCAGTAGTATGGACAGTTTTGGAACAGGGAAAGAGACCCAGTACTTC.

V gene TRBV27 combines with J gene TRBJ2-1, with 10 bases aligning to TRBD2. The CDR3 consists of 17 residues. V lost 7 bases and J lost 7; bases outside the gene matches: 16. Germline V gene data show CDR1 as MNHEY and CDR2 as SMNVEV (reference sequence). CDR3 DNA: TGTGCCAGCACCATCCGGGGAACTAGCGGGATTGTGAATGAGCAGTTCTTC. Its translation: CASTIRGTSGIVNEQFF.

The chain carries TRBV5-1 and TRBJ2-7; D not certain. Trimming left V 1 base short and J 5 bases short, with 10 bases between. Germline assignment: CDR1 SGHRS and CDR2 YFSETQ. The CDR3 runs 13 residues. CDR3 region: CASSLSGNHEQYF. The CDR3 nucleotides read TGCGCCAGCAGCTTGTCTGGGAACCACGAGCAGTACTTC.

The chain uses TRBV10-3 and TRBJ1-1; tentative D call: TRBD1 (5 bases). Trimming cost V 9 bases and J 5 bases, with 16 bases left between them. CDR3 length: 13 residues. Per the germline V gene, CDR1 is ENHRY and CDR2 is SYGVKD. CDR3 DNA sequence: TGTGCCATTGCGGACAAACAGTCTACTGAAGCTTTCTTT. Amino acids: CAIADKQSTEAFF.

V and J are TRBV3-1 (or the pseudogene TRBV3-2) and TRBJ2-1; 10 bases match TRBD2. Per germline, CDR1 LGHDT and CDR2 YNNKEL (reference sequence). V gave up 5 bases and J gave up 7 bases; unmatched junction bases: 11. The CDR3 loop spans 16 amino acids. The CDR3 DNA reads TGTGCCAGCAGCAGCCTTGGACTAGCGGAGGAGAATGAGCAGTTCTTC. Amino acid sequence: CASSSLGLAEENEQFF.

The DNA of the CDR3 is TGCAGTGCGGCGGACGGGGAGCAGTTCTTC. Residues: CSAADGEQFF. The chain combines TRBV20-1 with TRBJ2-1, with D unresolved. This CDR3 spans 10 amino acids. CDR1 and CDR2 from the germline V gene are DFQATT and SNEGSKA (reference sequence). Trimming left V 6 bases short and J 10 bases short, with 10 bases between.

The CDR3 nucleotides read TGTGCCAGCAGCTTAGATGAAGGGGGCGCCGGGACCCAGTACTTC. Protein: CASSLDEGGAGTQYF. The rearrangement joins TRBV11-2 to TRBJ2-5, with 7 bases aligning to TRBD1. The CDR3 contains 15 residues. Trimming cost V 0 bases and J 7 bases; bases outside gene matches: 8. Germline values: CDR1 SGHAT, CDR2 FQNNGV. Complete variable domain (other parts from reference TRBV11-2 and TRBJ2-5): EAGVAQSPRYKIIEKRQSVAFWCNPISGHATLYWYQQILGQGPKLLIQFQNNGVVDDSQLPKDRFSAERLKGVDSTLKIQPAKLEDSAVYLCASSLDEGGAGTQYFGPGTRLLVL.

In DNA, the CDR3 is TGTGCCAGCAGCTGGGGGGCCGGGGAGGAAGAGACCCAGTACTTC. Amino acid sequence: CASSWGAGEEETQYF. This chain uses TRBV11-2 with TRBJ2-5; D is tentatively TRBD1 or TRBD2 (6 bases each). Trimming removed 4 bases at V and 3 bases at J, with 15 bases between. The CDR3 has 15 residues. The germline gives CDR1 SGHAT, CDR2 FQNNGV.

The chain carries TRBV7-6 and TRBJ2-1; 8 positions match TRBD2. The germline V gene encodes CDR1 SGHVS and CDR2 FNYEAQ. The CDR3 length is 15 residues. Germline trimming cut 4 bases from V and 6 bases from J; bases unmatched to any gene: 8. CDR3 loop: CASSSLAALSNEQFF. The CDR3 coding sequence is TGTGCCAGCAGCTCACTAGCGGCCCTCTCCAATGAGCAGTTCTTC.

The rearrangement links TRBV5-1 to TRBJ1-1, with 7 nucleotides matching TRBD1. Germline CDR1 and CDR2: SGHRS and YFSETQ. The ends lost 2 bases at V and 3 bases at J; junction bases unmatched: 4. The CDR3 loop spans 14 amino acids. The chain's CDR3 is CASSFQGGDTEAFF. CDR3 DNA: TGCGCCAGCAGCTTCCAGGGGGGAGACACTGAAGCTTTCTTT.

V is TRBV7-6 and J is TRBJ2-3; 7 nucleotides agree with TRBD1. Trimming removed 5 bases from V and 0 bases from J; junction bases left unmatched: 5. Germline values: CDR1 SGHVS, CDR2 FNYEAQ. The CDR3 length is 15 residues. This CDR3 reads CASSLPDRSTDTQYF. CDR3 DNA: TGTGCCAGCAGCCTACCGGACAGGAGCACAGATACGCAGTATTTT.

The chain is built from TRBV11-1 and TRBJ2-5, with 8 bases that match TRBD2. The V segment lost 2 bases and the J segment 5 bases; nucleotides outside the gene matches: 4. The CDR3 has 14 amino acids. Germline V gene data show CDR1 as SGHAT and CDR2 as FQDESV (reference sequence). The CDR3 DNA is TGTGCCAGCAGCTTAAAGCCTAGCGGGGAGACCCAGTACTTC. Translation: CASSLKPSGETQYF.

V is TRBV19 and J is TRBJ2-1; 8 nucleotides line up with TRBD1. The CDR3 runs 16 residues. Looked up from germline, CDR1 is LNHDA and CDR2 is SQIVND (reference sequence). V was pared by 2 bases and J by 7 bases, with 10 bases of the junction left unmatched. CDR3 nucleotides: TGTGCCAGTAGTATATGGACAGGGAGTTTGAGAAATGAGCAGTTCTTC. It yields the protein CASSIWTGSLRNEQFF. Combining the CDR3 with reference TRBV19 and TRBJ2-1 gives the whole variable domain DGGITQSPKYLFRKEGQNVTLSCEQNLNHDAMYWYRQDPGQGLRLIYYSQIVNDFQKGDIAEGYSVSREKKESFPLTVTSAQKNPTAFYLCASSIWTGSLRNEQFFGPGTRLTVL.

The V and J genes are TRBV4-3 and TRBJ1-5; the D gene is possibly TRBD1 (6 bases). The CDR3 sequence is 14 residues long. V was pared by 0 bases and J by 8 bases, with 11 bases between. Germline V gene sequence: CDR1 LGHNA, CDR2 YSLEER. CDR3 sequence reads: CASSQDGAGEPQHF. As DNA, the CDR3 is TGCGCCAGCAGCCAAGATGGGGCAGGGGAGCCCCAGCATTTT.

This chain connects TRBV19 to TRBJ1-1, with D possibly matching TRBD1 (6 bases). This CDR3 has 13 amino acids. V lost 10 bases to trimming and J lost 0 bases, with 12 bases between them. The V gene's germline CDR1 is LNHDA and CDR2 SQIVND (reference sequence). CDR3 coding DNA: TGTGCCACCCGGGGGCCGATGAACACTGAAGCTTTCTTT. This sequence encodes CATRGPMNTEAFF. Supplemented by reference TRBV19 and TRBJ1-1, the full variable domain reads DGGITQSPKYLFRKEGQNVTLSCEQNLNHDAMYWYRQDPGQGLRLIYYSQIVNDFQKGDIAEGYSVSREKKESFPLTVTSAQKNPTAFYLCATRGPMNTEAFFGQGTRLTVV.

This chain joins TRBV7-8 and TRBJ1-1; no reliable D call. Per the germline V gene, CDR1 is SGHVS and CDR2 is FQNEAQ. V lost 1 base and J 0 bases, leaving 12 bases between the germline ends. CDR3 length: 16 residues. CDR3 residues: CASSLEPGPMNTEAFF. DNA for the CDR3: TGTGCCAGCAGCTTAGAACCCGGCCCCATGAACACTGAAGCTTTCTTT.

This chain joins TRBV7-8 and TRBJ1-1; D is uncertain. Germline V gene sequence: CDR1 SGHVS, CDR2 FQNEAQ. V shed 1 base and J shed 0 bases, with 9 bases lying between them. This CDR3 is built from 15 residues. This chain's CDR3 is CASSLVRNLNTEAFF. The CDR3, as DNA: TGTGCCAGCAGCTTAGTAAGGAACTTGAACACTGAAGCTTTCTTT.

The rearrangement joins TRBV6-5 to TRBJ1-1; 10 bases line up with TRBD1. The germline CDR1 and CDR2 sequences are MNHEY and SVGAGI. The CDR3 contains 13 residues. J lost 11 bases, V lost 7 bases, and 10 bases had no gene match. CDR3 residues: CASTQGDRGVAFF. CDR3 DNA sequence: TGTGCCAGCACCCAGGGGGACAGGGGAGTGGCTTTCTTT.

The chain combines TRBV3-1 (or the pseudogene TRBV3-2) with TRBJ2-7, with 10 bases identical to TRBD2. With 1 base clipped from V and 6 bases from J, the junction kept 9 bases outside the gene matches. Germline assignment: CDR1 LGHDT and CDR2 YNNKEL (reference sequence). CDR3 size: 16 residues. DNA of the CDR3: TGTGCCAGCAGCCAAGTTGACCTAGCGGGAGCTTCCGAGCAGTACTTC. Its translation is CASSQVDLAGASEQYF.

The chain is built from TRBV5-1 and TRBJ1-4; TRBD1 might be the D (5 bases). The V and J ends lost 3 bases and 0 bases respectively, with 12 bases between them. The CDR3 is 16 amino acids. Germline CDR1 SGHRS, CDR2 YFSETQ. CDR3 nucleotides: TGCGCCAGCAGCTCCACCGGGGCGACAACTAATGAAAAACTGTTTTTT. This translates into CASSSTGATTNEKLFF.

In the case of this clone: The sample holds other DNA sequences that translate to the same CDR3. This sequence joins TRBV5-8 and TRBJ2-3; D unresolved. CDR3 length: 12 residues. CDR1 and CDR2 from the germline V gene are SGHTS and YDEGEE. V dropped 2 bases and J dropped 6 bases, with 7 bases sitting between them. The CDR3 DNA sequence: TGTGCCAGCAGCTTAAGGGCGGATACGCAGTATTTT. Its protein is CASSLRADTQYF.

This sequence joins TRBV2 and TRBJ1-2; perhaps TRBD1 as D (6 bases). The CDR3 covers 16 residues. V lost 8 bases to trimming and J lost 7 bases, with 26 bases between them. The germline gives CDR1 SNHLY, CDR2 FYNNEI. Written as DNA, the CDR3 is TGTGCCAGCCCCAAGGGGTCAGGGGTCGAAGCCTCTGGCTACACCTTC. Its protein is CASPKGSGVEASGYTF.